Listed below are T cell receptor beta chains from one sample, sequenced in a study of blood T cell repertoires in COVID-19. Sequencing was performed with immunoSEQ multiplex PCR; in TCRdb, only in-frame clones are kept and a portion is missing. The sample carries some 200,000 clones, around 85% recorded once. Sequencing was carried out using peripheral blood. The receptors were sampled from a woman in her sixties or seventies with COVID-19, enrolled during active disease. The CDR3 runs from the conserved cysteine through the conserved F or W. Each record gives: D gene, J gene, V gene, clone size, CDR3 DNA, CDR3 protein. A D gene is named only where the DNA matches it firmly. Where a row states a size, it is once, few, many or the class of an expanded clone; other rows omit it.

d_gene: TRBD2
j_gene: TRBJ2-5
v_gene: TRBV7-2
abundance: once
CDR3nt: TGTGCCAGCAGTTTGGCCCTAGCGGGAATACAAGAGACCCAGTACTTC
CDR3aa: CASSLALAGIQETQYF

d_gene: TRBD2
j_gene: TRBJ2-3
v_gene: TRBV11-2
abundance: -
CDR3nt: TGTGCCAGCAGCCCGTCGCTAGCGGGCCCCCCCACAGATACGCAGTATTTT
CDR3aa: CASSPSLAGPPTDTQYF

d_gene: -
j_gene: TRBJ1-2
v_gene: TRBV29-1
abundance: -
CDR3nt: TGCAGCACATATGAGGGCAGTTATGGCTACACCTTC
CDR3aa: CSTYEGSYGYTF

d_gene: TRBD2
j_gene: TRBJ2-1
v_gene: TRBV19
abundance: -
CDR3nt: TGTGCCAGTAGTCTAGCGGGAGGGTCCAGTGAGCAGTTCTTC
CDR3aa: CASSLAGGSSEQFF

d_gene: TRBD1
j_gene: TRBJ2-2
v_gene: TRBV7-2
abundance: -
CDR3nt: TGTGCCAGCAGCTTAGTGGCGACAGGGGGCACCGGGGAGCTGTTTTTT
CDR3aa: CASSLVATGGTGELFF

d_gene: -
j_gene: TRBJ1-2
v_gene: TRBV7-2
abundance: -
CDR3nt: TGTGCCAGCAGCTTTAATCCAGGGGATGTCTATGGCTACACCTTC
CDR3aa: CASSFNPGDVYGYTF

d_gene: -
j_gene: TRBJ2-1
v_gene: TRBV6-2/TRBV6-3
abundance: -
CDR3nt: TGTGCCAGCAGTTCCAGACTAGACAACAATGAGCAGTTCTTC
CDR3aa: CASSSRLDNNEQFF

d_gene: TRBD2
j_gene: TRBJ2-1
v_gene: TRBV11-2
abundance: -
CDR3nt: TGTGCCAGCAGCTTAGCGGGAGGCTACAATGAGCAGTTCTTC
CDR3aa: CASSLAGGYNEQFF

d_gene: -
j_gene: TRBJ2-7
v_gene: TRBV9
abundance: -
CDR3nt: TGTGCCAGCAGCGTCCGTGCCCGACCGTCTACAGCCTACGAGCAGTACTTC
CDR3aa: CASSVRARPSTAYEQYF

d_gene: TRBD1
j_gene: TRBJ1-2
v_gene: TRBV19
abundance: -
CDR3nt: TGTGCCAGTAGTATAGACCGGGACAGCTATGGCTACACCTTC
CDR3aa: CASSIDRDSYGYTF

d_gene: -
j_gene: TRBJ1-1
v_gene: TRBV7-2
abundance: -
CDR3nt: TGTGCCAGCAGCTTAGCGGCACTGAACACTGAAGCTTTCTTT
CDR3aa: CASSLAALNTEAFF

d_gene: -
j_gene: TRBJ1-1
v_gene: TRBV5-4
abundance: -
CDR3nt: TGTGCCAGCAGCTTAGGAGGGGCGGGCACTGAAGCTTTCTTT
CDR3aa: CASSLGGAGTEAFF

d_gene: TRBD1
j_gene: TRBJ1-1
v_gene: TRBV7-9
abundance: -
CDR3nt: TGTGCCAGCAGCTTAGGAGGGACAGGGGGCAGGAGGGACACTGAAGCTTTCTTT
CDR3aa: CASSLGGTGGRRDTEAFF

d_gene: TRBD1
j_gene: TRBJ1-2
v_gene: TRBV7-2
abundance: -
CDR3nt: TGTGCCAGCAGCTATAAACAGGGGGCCAACTATGGCTACACCTTC
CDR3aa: CASSYKQGANYGYTF

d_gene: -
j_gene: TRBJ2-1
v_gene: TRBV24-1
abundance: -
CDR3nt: TGTGCCACCAGTGATTCGACAGCCATCAATGAGCAGTTCTTC
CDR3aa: CATSDSTAINEQFF

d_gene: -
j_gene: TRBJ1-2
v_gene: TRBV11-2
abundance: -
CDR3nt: TGTGCCAGCAGCTTACGGAAGGACTGGAACTATGGCTACACCTTC
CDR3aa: CASSLRKDWNYGYTF

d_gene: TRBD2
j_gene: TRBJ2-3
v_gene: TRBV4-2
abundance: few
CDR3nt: TGTGCCAGCAGCCGCATGACTAGCGGGAGAACAGATACGCAGTATTTT
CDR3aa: CASSRMTSGRTDTQYF

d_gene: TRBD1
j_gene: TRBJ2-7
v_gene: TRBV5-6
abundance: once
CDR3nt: TGTGCCAGCAGTGGTAAGCTGGACAGGGCTTCCTACGAGCAGTACTTC
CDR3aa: CASSGKLDRASYEQYF

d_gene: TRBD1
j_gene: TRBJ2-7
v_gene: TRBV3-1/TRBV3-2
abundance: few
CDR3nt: TGTGCCAGCAGCCAGACCCGGACAGGCCCCTACGAGCAGTACTTC
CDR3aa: CASSQTRTGPYEQYF

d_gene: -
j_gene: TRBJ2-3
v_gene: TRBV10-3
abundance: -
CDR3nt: TGTGCCATCAGCGAAGTGATGGTCTCGTCCACTGGCACAGATACGCAGTATTTT
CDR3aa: CAISEVMVSSTGTDTQYF

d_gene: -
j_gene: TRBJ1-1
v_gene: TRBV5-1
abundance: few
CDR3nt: TGCGCCAGCAGCCGGGGTCACAGGGCCCTGAACACTGAAGCTTTCTTT
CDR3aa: CASSRGHRALNTEAFF

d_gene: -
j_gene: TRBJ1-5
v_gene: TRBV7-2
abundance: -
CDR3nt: TGTGCCAGCAGCTTAGAGGGGGGGAGGCTTCAGCCCCAGCATTTT
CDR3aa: CASSLEGGRLQPQHF

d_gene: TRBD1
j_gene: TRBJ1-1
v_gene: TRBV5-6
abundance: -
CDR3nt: TGTGCCAGCAGCTTGGTCAGGGGGCGTACTGAAGCTTTCTTT
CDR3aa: CASSLVRGRTEAFF

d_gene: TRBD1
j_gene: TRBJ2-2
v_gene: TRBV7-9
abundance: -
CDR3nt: TGTGCCAGCAGCTTAGCGCTGGGCAGGGGGCGAAGCGGGGAGCTGTTTTTT
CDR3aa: CASSLALGRGRSGELFF

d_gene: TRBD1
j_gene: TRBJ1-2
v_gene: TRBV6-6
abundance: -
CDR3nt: TGTGCCAGCAGTGTGGGACAGGAGTTTGCTTATGGCTACACCTTC
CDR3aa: CASSVGQEFAYGYTF

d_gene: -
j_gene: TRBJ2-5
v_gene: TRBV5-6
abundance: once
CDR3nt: TGTGCCAGCAGCTTGACAGGGTCCCAAGAGACCCAGTACTTC
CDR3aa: CASSLTGSQETQYF

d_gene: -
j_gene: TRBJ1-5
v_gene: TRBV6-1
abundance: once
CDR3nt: TGTGCCAGCAGTGAAGCGCTCACAGCCCAGCATTTT
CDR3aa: CASSEALTAQHF